This T cell receptor (beta chain) was retrieved from a study of blood T cell repertoires in COVID-19. Libraries were prepared by immunoSEQ multiplex PCR; TCRdb keeps only in-frame clonotypes and omits some of them. The sample has about 260,000 clones, approximately 88% seen once. Germline V gene lookup returns CDR1 LGHNA and CDR2 YNFKEQ. The J segment lost 3 bases and the V segment lost 5 bases, leaving 2 bases of the junction unmatched. This CDR3 comprises 15 residues. Sequenced material: peripheral blood. The receptor comes from a woman between 70 and 85 years old with COVID-19, enrolled during active disease. J is TRBJ2-1 and V is TRBV4-2; 12 bases agree with TRBD2. Written as DNA, the CDR3 is TGTGCCAGCAGCGAACTAGCGGGGGGCTACAATGAGCAGTTCTTC. This sequence encodes CASSELAGGYNEQFF.